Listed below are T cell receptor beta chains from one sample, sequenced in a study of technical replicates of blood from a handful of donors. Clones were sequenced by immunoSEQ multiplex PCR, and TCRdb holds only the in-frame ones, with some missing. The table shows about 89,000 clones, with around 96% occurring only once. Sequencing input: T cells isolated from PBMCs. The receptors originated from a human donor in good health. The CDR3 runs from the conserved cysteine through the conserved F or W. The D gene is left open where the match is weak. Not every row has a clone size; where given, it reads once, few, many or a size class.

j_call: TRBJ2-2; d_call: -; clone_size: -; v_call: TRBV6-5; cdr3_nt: TGTGCCAGCAGTTACTCTGTCGGGAACGGGGAGCTGTTTTTT; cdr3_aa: CASSYSVGNGELFF
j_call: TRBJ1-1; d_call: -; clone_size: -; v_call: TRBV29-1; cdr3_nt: TGCAGCGTTCAATGGAACAGTAACACTGAAGCTTTCTTT; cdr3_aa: CSVQWNSNTEAFF
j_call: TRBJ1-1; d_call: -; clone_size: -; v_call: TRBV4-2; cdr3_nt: TGTGCCAGCAGCCAAGGGGCGAACACTGAAGCTTTCTTT; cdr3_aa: CASSQGANTEAFF
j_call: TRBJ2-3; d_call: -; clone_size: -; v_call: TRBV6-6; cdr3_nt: TGTGCCAGCAGAGGAGAGGAGGGTGTGAATACGCAGTATTTT; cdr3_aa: CASRGEEGVNTQYF
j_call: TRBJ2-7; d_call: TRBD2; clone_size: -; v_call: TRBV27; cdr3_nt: TGTGCCAGCTGGGGGGGTACGGCTTACGAGCAGTACTTC; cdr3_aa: CASWGGTAYEQYF
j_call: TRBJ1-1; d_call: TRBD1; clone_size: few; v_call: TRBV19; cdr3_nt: TGTGCCAGCCAGACAGGGGTTTACACTGAAGCTTTCTTT; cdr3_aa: CASQTGVYTEAFF
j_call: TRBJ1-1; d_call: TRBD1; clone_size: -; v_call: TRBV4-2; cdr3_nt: TGTGCCAGCAGCCAAGATCTCGCCGGATACAGGGGTGACACTGAAGCTTTCTTT; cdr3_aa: CASSQDLAGYRGDTEAFF
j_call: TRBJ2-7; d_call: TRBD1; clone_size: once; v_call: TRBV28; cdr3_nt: TGTGCCAGCAGCAGACAGGGGCCATCCTACGAGCAGTACTTC; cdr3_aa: CASSRQGPSYEQYF
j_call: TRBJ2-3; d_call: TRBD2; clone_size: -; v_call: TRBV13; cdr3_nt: TGTGCCAGCAGCTTAGCGGGAGGACCCGAGGCGCAGTATTTT; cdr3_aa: CASSLAGGPEAQYF
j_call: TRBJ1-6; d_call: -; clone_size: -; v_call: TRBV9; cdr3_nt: TGTGCCAGCAGCGTAGCGGGAGGAGGGACACCCCTCCACTTT; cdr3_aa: CASSVAGGGTPLHF
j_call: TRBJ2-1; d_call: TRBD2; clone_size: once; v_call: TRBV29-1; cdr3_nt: TGCAGCGTTGAATCGGGACTAGCGGGGATCCCCTTCTACAATGAGCAGTTCTTC; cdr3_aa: CSVESGLAGIPFYNEQFF
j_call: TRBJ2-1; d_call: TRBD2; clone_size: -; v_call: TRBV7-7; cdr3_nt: TGTGCTAGCAGCCCAAAGGCTAGCGGACACAATGAGCAGTTCTTC; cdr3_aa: CASSPKASGHNEQFF
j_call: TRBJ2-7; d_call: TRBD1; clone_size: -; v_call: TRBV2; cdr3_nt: TGTGCCAGCTCGGGGACAGGGTCCACCTACGAGCAGTACTTC; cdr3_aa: CASSGTGSTYEQYF
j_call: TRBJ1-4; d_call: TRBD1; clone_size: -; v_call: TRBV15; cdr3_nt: TGTGCCACCAGCAGAGCTCTGACAGGGGGATCAACTAATGAAAAACTGTTTTTT; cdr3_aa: CATSRALTGGSTNEKLFF
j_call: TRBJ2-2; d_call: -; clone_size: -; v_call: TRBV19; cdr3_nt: TGTGCCAGTAGTCCCGCGCGAGGCCGCGGGGAGCTGTTTTTT; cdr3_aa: CASSPARGRGELFF
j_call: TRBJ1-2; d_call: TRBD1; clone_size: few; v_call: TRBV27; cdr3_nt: TGTGCCAGCAGTTCGACACAGGGGGCTAGAGGCTACACCTTC; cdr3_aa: CASSSTQGARGYTF
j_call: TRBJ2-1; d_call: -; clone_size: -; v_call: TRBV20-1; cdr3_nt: TGCAGTGCATCGAGAGGGAATGAGCAGTTCTTC; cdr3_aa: CSASRGNEQFF
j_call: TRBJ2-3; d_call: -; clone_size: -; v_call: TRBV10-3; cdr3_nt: TGTGCCATCAGTGAAAGGGACTTCTCAGATACGCAGTATTTT; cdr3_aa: CAISERDFSDTQYF
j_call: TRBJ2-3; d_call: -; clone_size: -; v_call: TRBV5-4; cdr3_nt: TGTGCCAGCAGCCCCTCTCCGGGGATCACAGATACGCAGTATTTT; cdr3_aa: CASSPSPGITDTQYF
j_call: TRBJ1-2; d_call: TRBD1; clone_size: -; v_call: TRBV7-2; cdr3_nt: TGTGCCAGCAGCCTATGGGACAGGGGTCCTAACTATGGCTACACCTTC; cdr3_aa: CASSLWDRGPNYGYTF
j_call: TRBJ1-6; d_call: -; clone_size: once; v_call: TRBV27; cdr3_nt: TGTGCCAGCAGAGGGGATGCTTCACCCCTCCACTTT; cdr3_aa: CASRGDASPLHF
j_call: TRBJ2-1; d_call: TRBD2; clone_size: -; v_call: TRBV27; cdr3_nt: TGTGCCAGCAGTTTATGGGTCGCGGGAGGGCCCCCTGAGCAGTTCTTC; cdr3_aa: CASSLWVAGGPPEQFF
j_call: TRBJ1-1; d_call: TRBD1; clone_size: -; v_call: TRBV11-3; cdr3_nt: TGTGCCAGCAGCCCGAGACAGGGGATCACTGAAGCTTTCTTT; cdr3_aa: CASSPRQGITEAFF
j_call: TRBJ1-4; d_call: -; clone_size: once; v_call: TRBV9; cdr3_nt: TGTGCCAGCAGCGTACAGGGAGGGTTGGGACGTGAAAAACTGTTTTTT; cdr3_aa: CASSVQGGLGREKLFF
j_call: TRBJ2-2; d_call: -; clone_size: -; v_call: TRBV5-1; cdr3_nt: TGCGCCAGCAGCTTGACGCGCCCTTACACCGGGGAGCTGTTTTTT; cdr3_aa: CASSLTRPYTGELFF
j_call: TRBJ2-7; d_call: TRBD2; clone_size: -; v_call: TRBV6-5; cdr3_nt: TGTGCCAGCATGACTAGCGGGGCCTACGAGCAGTACTTC; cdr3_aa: CASMTSGAYEQYF
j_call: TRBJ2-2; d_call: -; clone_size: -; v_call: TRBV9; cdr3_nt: TGTGCCAGCAGCGTAGTCGGATCAGGAAGGGAGCTGTTTTTT; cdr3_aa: CASSVVGSGRELFF
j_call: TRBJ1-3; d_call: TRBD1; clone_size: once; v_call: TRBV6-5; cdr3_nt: TGTGCCAGCAGTTACTCGGAGCAGGGACAGAGAAACACCATATATTTT; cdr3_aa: CASSYSEQGQRNTIYF
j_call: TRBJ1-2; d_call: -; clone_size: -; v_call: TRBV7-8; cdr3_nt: TGTGCCAGCAGCTTAGAGGGGAGGGGTTGGATAAGTGCTGGCTACACCTTC; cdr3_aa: CASSLEGRGWISAGYTF
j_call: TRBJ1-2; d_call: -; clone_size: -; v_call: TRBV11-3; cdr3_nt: TGTGCCAGCAGCTTAGATCGGTGGGGAGACTATGGCTACACCTTC; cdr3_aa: CASSLDRWGDYGYTF
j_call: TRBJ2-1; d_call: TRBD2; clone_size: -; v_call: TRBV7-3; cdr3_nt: TGTGCCAGTAGGGAGCGGGGGGGCTACACCTACAATGAGCAGTTCTTC; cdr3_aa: CASRERGGYTYNEQFF
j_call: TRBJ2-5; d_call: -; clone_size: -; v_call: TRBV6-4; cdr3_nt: TGTGCCAGGCAAGCGAGCCAGGGTGTTGATCCTGAGGAGACCCAGTACTTC; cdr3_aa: CARQASQGVDPEETQYF
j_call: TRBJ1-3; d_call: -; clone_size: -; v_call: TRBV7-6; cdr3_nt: TGTGCCAGCAGCACAGGGCCTGGAAACACCATATATTTT; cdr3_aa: CASSTGPGNTIYF
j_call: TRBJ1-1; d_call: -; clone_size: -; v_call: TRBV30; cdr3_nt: TGTGCCTGGCTGACAGGGAACACTGAAGCTTTCTTT; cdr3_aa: CAWLTGNTEAFF
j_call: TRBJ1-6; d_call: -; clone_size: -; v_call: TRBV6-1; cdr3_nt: TGTGCCAGCATGCTAGGGGGTCCTGGAAATTCACCCCTCCACTTT; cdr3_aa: CASMLGGPGNSPLHF
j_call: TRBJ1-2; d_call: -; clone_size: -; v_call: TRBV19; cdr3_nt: TGTGCCAGTAGTACCGACCTGTTTGTACGACTAAACTATGGCTACACCTTC; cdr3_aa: CASSTDLFVRLNYGYTF
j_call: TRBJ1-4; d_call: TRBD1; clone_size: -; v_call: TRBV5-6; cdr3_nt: TGTGCCAGCAGCTTGACAGGGGGCGAGGGTGAAAAACTGTTTTTT; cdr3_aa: CASSLTGGEGEKLFF
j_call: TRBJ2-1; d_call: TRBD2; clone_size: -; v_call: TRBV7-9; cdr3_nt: TGTGCCAGCAGAAGTCCTCTAGCGGGAGCCCCCAATGAGCAGTTCTTC; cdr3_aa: CASRSPLAGAPNEQFF
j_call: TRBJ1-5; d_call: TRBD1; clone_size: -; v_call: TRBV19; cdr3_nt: TGTGCCAGTAGGGGGACAGGGAGCAATCAGCCCCAGCATTTT; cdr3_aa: CASRGTGSNQPQHF
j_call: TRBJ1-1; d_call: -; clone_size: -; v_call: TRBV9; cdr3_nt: TGTGCCAGCAGCCTCACAGCTCTGAACACTGAAGCTTTCTTT; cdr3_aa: CASSLTALNTEAFF
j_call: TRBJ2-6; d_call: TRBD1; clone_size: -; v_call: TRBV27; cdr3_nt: TGTGCCAGCAGATTCACAGGGGGCGCTGGGGCCAACGTCCTGACTTTC; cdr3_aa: CASRFTGGAGANVLTF
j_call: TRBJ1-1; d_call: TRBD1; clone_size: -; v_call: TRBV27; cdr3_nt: TGTGCCAGCAGTTTAGACAGGGGAGAGACTGAAGCTTTCTTT; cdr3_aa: CASSLDRGETEAFF
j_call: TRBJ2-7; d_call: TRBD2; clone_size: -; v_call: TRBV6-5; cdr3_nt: TGTGCCAGCAGTTACGGGCTAGCGGGGGACCAGGGGGAGCAGTACTTC; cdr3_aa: CASSYGLAGDQGEQYF
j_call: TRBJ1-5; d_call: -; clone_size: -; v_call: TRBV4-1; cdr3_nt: TGCGCCAGCAGCCAAGGTGAGGTTAGCAATCAGCCCCAGCATTTT; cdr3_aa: CASSQGEVSNQPQHF
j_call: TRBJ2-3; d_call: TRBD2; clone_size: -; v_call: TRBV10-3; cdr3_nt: TGTGCCATCAGCGCGGGACTAGCGGGCACAGATACGCAGTATTTT; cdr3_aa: CAISAGLAGTDTQYF
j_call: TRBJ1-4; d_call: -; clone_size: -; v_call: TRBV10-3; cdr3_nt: TGTGCCATGAGCAAGACTGGGCAGGGTGAAAAACTGTTTTTT; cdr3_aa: CAMSKTGQGEKLFF
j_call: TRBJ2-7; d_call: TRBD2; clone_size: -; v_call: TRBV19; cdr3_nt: TGTGCCAGTAGTATACGGACTAGCGGACTGTACGAGCAGTACTTC; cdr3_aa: CASSIRTSGLYEQYF
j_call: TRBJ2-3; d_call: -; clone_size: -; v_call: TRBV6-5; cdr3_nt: TGTGCCAGCAGTTACCCGGGGGATACGCAGTATTTT; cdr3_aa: CASSYPGDTQYF